These T cell receptor beta chains were read from a single sample in a study of blood T cell repertoires in COVID-19. Sequenced by immunoSEQ multiplex PCR; TCRdb stores in-frame clones only, minus some. Of 450,000 or so clones listed, around 91% were seen once; the top ten hold about 0.6%. Sequenced input: PBMCs or T cells enriched from blood (not recorded which). All receptors come from a man younger than 35 who had recovered from COVID-19. Each CDR3 is given with its conserved first and last residue. D genes are given only for firm matches. Not every row has a clone size; where given, it reads once, few, many or a size class.

j_call d_call v_call clone_size cdr3_nt cdr3_aa
TRBJ2-7 - TRBV2 - TGTGCCAGCAGTGGCGCGGGATACGAGCAGTACTTC CASSGAGYEQYF
TRBJ1-6 - TRBV2 - TGTGCCAGCAGTGTGCGGCAGGGTGATTCACCCCTCCACTTT CASSVRQGDSPLHF
TRBJ1-5 - TRBV30 - TGTGCCTGGAGTGAGGGCAGGGTAATGAGACCCCAGCATTTT CAWSEGRVMRPQHF
TRBJ2-2 TRBD2 TRBV7-9 - TGTGCCAGCAGCTTAGAAAACCCCGGGGTAGCGGGGGCCCGGGAGCTGTTTTTT CASSLENPGVAGARELFF
TRBJ2-3 - TRBV5-1 - TGCGCCAGCAGGTCCGGAGCCGGGACAGATACGCAGTATTTT CASRSGAGTDTQYF
TRBJ2-5 - TRBV18 - TGTGCCAGCTCACCATTCGGGGGAGAGACCCAGTACTTC CASSPFGGETQYF
TRBJ2-7 - TRBV21-1 - TGTGCCAGCAGCCTCATTATTCAGGGTGGACAGTACTTC CASSLIIQGGQYF
TRBJ2-3 - TRBV18 - TGTGCCAGCTCACCGCGTACGGGAGCAGATACGCAGTATTTT CASSPRTGADTQYF
TRBJ1-2 TRBD1 TRBV3-1/TRBV3-2 - TGTGCCAGCAGTCGACAGGGGGTTTTGTTTGGCTACACCTTC CASSRQGVLFGYTF
TRBJ1-1 - TRBV4-1 - TGCGCCAGCAGCCAAGATCGTAAGCTCATGAACACTGAAGCTTTCTTT CASSQDRKLMNTEAFF
TRBJ1-3 TRBD1 TRBV9 - TGTGCCAGCAGCGTAGGCTTAGGGGGCTCGGGAAACACCATATATTTT CASSVGLGGSGNTIYF
TRBJ1-1 - TRBV4-1 - TGCGCCAGCAGCCAAGGATCAGGGAGGAGGACTGAAGCTTTCTTT CASSQGSGRRTEAFF
TRBJ1-3 TRBD1 TRBV3-1/TRBV3-2 - TGTGCCAGCACCTCCGACAATCGGGCCAGGGGGAACACCATATATTTT CASTSDNRARGNTIYF
TRBJ2-2 TRBD2 TRBV19 - TGTGCCAGTCGTCAAGCGGGAGGGCCCACCGGGGAGCTGTTTTTT CASRQAGGPTGELFF
TRBJ2-5 TRBD2 TRBV2 - TGTGCCAGCAGTAGGACTAGCGCTCAAGAGACCCAGTACTTC CASSRTSAQETQYF
TRBJ1-1 - TRBV28 - TGTGCCAGCAAGGTGGGGGGGTCCCTGAACACTGAAGCTTTCTTT CASKVGGSLNTEAFF
TRBJ2-7 TRBD1 TRBV30 - TGTGCCTACAATCCGGGACAGGGGCTCCCTCGTCCCTACGAGCAGTACTTC CAYNPGQGLPRPYEQYF
TRBJ1-1 - TRBV3-1/TRBV3-2 once TGTGCCAGCAGCCACCGGGACACCGCCACTGAAGCTTTCTTT CASSHRDTATEAFF
TRBJ1-3 - TRBV13 - TGTGCCAGCAGCCGTCCGGACAAACCTGGAAACACCATATATTTT CASSRPDKPGNTIYF
TRBJ2-1 - TRBV7-9 - TGTGCCAGCAGCTTCAGCAATGAGCAGTTCTTC CASSFSNEQFF
TRBJ2-1 TRBD2 TRBV11-3 - TGTGCCAGCAGCCCGGGAGGTGAGCAGTTCTTC CASSPGGEQFF
TRBJ2-1 TRBD2 TRBV10-3 - TGTGCCACCCTGGGACTAGCGGGGGCCCCCGGGGGCGAGCAGTTCTTC CATLGLAGAPGGEQFF
TRBJ1-1 - TRBV4-1 - TGCGCCAGCAGCCAAGATAGAATCGAGAGAGCCATGAACACTGAAGCTTTCTTT CASSQDRIERAMNTEAFF
TRBJ2-2 - TRBV3-1/TRBV3-2 - TGTGCCAGCAGCCAATACTTCCTCTCCGGGGAGCTGTTTTTT CASSQYFLSGELFF
TRBJ1-1 TRBD1 TRBV19 - TGTGCCAGTAGTGGGGACAGGGGCGGGACTGAAGCTTTCTTT CASSGDRGGTEAFF
TRBJ2-3 TRBD1 TRBV7-9 - TGTGCCAGCAGCCAGCGGACAGGGGTCAACACAGATACGCAGTATTTT CASSQRTGVNTDTQYF
TRBJ2-1 TRBD1 TRBV11-2 - TGTGCCAGCAGCTCTAACAGGGGGTCCCTAAATGAGCAGTTCTTC CASSSNRGSLNEQFF
TRBJ2-5 - TRBV29-1 - TGCAGCGTTGCCAGCGGCCAAGAGACCCAGTACTTC CSVASGQETQYF
TRBJ2-6 - TRBV11-3 - TGTGCCAGCAGCTTCACATCTGGGGCCAACGTCCTGACTTTC CASSFTSGANVLTF
TRBJ2-1 TRBD2 TRBV3-1/TRBV3-2 - TGTGCCAGCAGCCTAGGCCTAGCGGGAGGCAATGAGCAGTTCTTC CASSLGLAGGNEQFF
TRBJ2-6 TRBD1 TRBV5-6 - TGTGCCAGCAGCTTTACTAGGGGGCCCCACCCTGGGGCCAACGTCCTGACTTTC CASSFTRGPHPGANVLTF
TRBJ2-7 TRBD2 TRBV10-1 - TGCGCCAGCAGTTTTAGCGGGGCCTCCTACGAGCAGTACTTC CASSFSGASYEQYF
TRBJ2-7 TRBD2 TRBV5-4 - TGTGCCAGCAGCAATATAGCGGGGGGTATATCCTACGAGCAGTACTTC CASSNIAGGISYEQYF
TRBJ1-2 TRBD1 TRBV28 - TGTGCCAGCAGTGCCCAGGGGGCTGGCTACACCTTC CASSAQGAGYTF
TRBJ2-6 TRBD1 TRBV19 - TGTGCCAGTAGTAGACAGGGGGCGGCTGGGGCCAACGTCCTGACTTTC CASSRQGAAGANVLTF
TRBJ2-7 TRBD1 TRBV28 - TGTGCCAGCAGACGACAGGGAACCTACGAGCAGTACTTC CASRRQGTYEQYF
TRBJ1-2 - TRBV27 - TGTGCCAGCAGTTTGGGAGGAGGGGCTGGCTACACCTTC CASSLGGGAGYTF
TRBJ2-2 - TRBV23-1 - TGCGCCAGCAGTCACAGGGCGGACACCGGGGAGCTGTTTTTT CASSHRADTGELFF
TRBJ2-7 - TRBV4-1 - TGCGCCAGCAGCCAAGATGAGGCCTACGAGCAGTACTTC CASSQDEAYEQYF
TRBJ2-2 - TRBV19 - TGTGCCAGTAATCCCTCCTCCCCTGGGGAGCTGTTTTTT CASNPSSPGELFF
TRBJ2-1 TRBD2 TRBV9 - TGTGCCAGCAGCGTAGGGGTAGCGGGGGGGCACAATGAGCAGTTCTTC CASSVGVAGGHNEQFF
TRBJ1-3 - TRBV15 - TGTGCCACCAGCAGGGCCCTCTCGGGGGGCAACTCTGGAAACACCATATATTTT CATSRALSGGNSGNTIYF
TRBJ1-6 - TRBV5-1 - TGCGCCAGCAGCTTGGCCCCCCAGGGCCAAGGGTCCCTCCACTTT CASSLAPQGQGSLHF
TRBJ1-1 - TRBV15 - TGTGCCACTAGCAGAGATGGAGGGAGGTTCACTGAAGCTTTCTTT CATSRDGGRFTEAFF
TRBJ1-6 - TRBV19 - TGTGCCAGTAGTATAGATCGGGCGGGAAATTCACCCCTCCACTTT CASSIDRAGNSPLHF
TRBJ2-2 TRBD2 TRBV11-2 - TGTGCCAGCAGCCTGCCCAGGCTAGCGGACACCGGGGAGCTGTTTTTT CASSLPRLADTGELFF
TRBJ1-4 TRBD1 TRBV28 - TGTGCCAGCAGTCCGCCCACCGGGACAGGGTTACGCGAAAAACTGTTTTTT CASSPPTGTGLREKLFF
TRBJ1-6 - TRBV14 once TGTGCCAGCAGCCAACTCGGCAGGGGATACAATTCACCCCTCCACTTT CASSQLGRGYNSPLHF
TRBJ1-1 - TRBV6-4 - TGTGCCAGCCGGAGGGCACGGGAGGGCGCGGACACTGAAGCTTTCTTT CASRRAREGADTEAFF
TRBJ2-7 - TRBV19 - TGTGCCAGTAGTCTTCGTAAGGGAGACTACGAGCAGTACTTC CASSLRKGDYEQYF
TRBJ1-1 TRBD1 TRBV14 - TGTGCCAGCAGCCAAGATCGGGCAGGGGGCCGGAACACTGAAGCTTTCTTT CASSQDRAGGRNTEAFF
TRBJ1-6 TRBD1 TRBV7-9 - TGTGCCAGCAGCTTAACGGCGGGACAGCTTAATTCACCCCTCCACTTT CASSLTAGQLNSPLHF
TRBJ1-5 - TRBV9 - TGTGCCAGCAGCGTAGGGGCCGGGGGGAATCAGCCCCAGCATTTT CASSVGAGGNQPQHF
TRBJ1-6 - TRBV7-2 - TGTGCCAGCAGCTTAGGACAGGACGCGGTGAATTCACCCCTCCACTTT CASSLGQDAVNSPLHF
TRBJ1-4 - TRBV28 - TGTGCCAGCAAAACCAAACGGGGCAGGGAGGGTGAAAAACTGTTTTTT CASKTKRGREGEKLFF